This T cell receptor (beta chain) emerged from a study of shared clonotypes between healthy human individuals. Whole-study results and caveats: In several donors, around 5.5% of naive CD4 clonotypes appeared in common. Larger estimated richness was generally seen in naive subsets than in memory subsets.

The V and J ends lost 2 bases and 1 base respectively, with 5 bases between them. Germline V gene data show CDR1 as WNHNN and CDR2 as SYGVQD (reference sequence). The CDR3 extends over 13 amino acids. As regards this clone: Antigen unknown.

The assay was immunoSEQ multiplex PCR, and TCRdb's table has in-frame clones only and misses some. The sample records some 200,000 clones, 65% being singletons. The specimen sequenced was memory CD4+ T cells sorted from blood. Subset meaning: CD45RA-negative fraction. The clonotype originates from a man aged 25 to 40 in good health. The chain joins TRBV10-1 to TRBJ2-5; D may correspond to TRBD1 or TRBD2 (5 bases each). The CDR3 sequence: CASSEGGQETQYF. In DNA form, the CDR3 reads TGCGCCAGCAGTGAGGGGGGCCAAGAGACCCAGTACTTC.